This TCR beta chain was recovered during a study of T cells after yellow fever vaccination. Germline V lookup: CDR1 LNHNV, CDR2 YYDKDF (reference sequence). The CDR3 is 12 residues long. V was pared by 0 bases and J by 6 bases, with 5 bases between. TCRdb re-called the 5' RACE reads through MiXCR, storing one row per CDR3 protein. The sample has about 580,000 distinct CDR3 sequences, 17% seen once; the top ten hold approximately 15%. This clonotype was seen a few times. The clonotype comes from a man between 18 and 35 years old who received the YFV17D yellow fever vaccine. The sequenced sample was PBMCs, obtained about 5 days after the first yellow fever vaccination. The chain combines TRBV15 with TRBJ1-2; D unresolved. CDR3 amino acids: CATSREWDGYTF. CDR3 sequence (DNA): TGTGCCACCAGCAGAGAATGGGATGGCTACACCTTC.